The rows below give T cell receptor beta chains drawn from one sample of a study of cytotoxic CD8 clonotypes in ibrutinib-treated CLL. Produced via immunoSEQ multiplex PCR; TCRdb's table is partial and in-frame only. The sample holds 90,000 to 95,000 clones, 60% to 80% seen once. Sequenced here: PBMCs, sampled after 24 months of ibrutinib treatment. The origin of the receptors is a human donor with chronic lymphocytic leukemia. CDR3s include the opening cysteine and the closing phenylalanine or tryptophan. The D gene is left open where the match is weak. The listing skips clone size in some rows; elsewhere it reads once, few, many or a size class.

TRBD1,TRBV7-9,once,TRBJ1-4,CASSPRDRVNEKLFF,TGTGCCAGCAGCCCCAGGGACAGGGTTAATGAAAAACTGTTTTTT
TRBD1,TRBV10-3,.,TRBJ1-4,CAIRTGINEKLFF,TGTGCCATCAGGACAGGGATTAATGAAAAACTGTTTTTT
.,TRBV28,few,TRBJ1-4,CASSSSHPSREKLFF,TGTGCCAGCAGCAGCTCACATCCCTCTAGGGAAAAACTGTTTTTT
.,TRBV18,.,TRBJ2-2,CASSHREGSTGELFF,TGTGCCAGCTCACACAGGGAAGGGAGCACCGGGGAGCTGTTTTTT
TRBD1,TRBV7-3,.,TRBJ1-1,CASSFDRVNTEAFF,TGTGCCAGCAGCTTCGACAGGGTGAACACTGAAGCTTTCTTT
.,TRBV2,.,TRBJ1-2,CASSLPGSDNYGYTF,TGTGCCAGCAGTCTCCCAGGGTCTGATAACTATGGCTACACCTTC
TRBD2,TRBV27,few,TRBJ2-2,CASSSSGTSGGALNTGELFF,TGTGCCAGCAGTTCATCCGGGACTAGCGGGGGGGCCCTGAACACCGGGGAGCTGTTTTTT
.,TRBV7-8,once,TRBJ2-7,CASSLFLQGGSYEQYF,TGTGCCAGCAGCTTGTTCCTGCAGGGCGGCTCCTACGAGCAGTACTTC
TRBD1,TRBV29-1,.,TRBJ2-3,CSVRPGQSTDTQYF,TGCAGCGTCCGCCCGGGACAGTCGACAGATACGCAGTATTTT
.,TRBV19,.,TRBJ1-1,CACFVRDTEAFF,TGTGCCTGCTTCGTACGGGACACTGAAGCTTTCTTT
.,TRBV21-1,.,TRBJ2-3,CASSVSRPSTDTQYF,TGTGCCAGCAGCGTTTCCCGGCCTAGCACAGATACGCAGTATTTT
.,TRBV19,.,TRBJ2-6,CASSKVKISGANVLTF,TGTGCCAGTAGTAAGGTGAAGATCTCTGGGGCCAACGTCCTGACTTTC
.,TRBV7-2,once,TRBJ1-1,CASSFHTEAFF,TGTGCCAGCAGCTTCCACACTGAAGCTTTCTTT
.,TRBV19,.,TRBJ1-5,CASTPDRFLPQHF,TGTGCCAGTACCCCGGACAGATTTCTTCCCCAGCATTTT
.,TRBV7-9,.,TRBJ2-1,CASSRSVDEQFF,TGTGCCAGCAGCCGTAGCGTAGATGAGCAGTTCTTC
TRBD1,TRBV27,few,TRBJ2-7,CASSRDRNSYEQYF,TGTGCCAGCAGCCGGGACAGGAACTCCTACGAGCAGTACTTC
.,TRBV4-1,.,TRBJ2-1,CASRVGPLAGNEQFF,TGCGCCAGCAGAGTAGGTCCCTTGGCGGGCAATGAGCAGTTCTTC
.,TRBV10-2,.,TRBJ1-2,CASMDKQYGYTF,TGCGCCAGCATGGACAAGCAATATGGCTACACCTTC
.,TRBV10-3,once,TRBJ2-7,CAISRLAGEIEQYF,TGTGCCATCAGTCGACTGGCAGGGGAGATAGAGCAGTACTTC
.,TRBV18,.,TRBJ2-7,CASSLSTWEEQYF,TGTGCCAGCTCACTTTCGACGTGGGAGGAGCAGTACTTC
.,TRBV10-3,.,TRBJ1-2,CAISEVSKYGYTF,TGTGCCATCAGTGAGGTCAGCAAATATGGCTACACCTTC
.,TRBV10-3,.,TRBJ1-2,CAISDLPSGYTF,TGTGCCATCAGTGACCTACCATCTGGCTACACCTTC
.,TRBV28,.,TRBJ1-1,CASRTTELGKAFF,TGTGCCAGCAGAACGACGGAGTTGGGGAAAGCTTTCTTT
.,TRBV10-3,.,TRBJ1-2,CAISQGKNYGYTF,TGTGCCATCAGCCAGGGAAAAAACTATGGCTACACCTTC
.,TRBV2,.,TRBJ2-1,CASRTWSGETYNEQFF,TGTGCCAGCAGAACCTGGTCGGGGGAGACCTACAATGAGCAGTTCTTC
.,TRBV7-9,.,TRBJ1-1,CASSLARQTNTEAFF,TGTGCCAGCAGCTTAGCGCGACAGACGAACACTGAAGCTTTCTTT
.,TRBV30,.,TRBJ2-5,CAWSRRGEETQYF,TGTGCCTGGAGTCGGCGGGGAGAAGAGACCCAGTACTTC
TRBD2,TRBV7-3,.,TRBJ2-7,CASSPLAGHNNEQYF,TGTGCCAGCAGCCCACTAGCGGGACATAACAACGAGCAGTACTTC
.,TRBV5-1,.,TRBJ1-4,CASSFSTVGSEKLFF,TGCGCCAGCAGCTTCTCGACAGTTGGGAGTGAAAAACTGTTTTTT
.,TRBV5-8,once,TRBJ1-6,CASSLTDRISPLHF,TGTGCCAGCAGCCTCACCGACAGGATTTCACCCCTCCACTTT
.,TRBV12-5,.,TRBJ1-2,CASGSSLGVNYGYTF,TGTGCTAGTGGCTCTTCCCTGGGGGTTAACTATGGCTACACCTTC
.,TRBV2,.,TRBJ2-3,CASSVRTRVMEYF,TGTGCCAGCAGTGTGAGGACCAGGGTCATGGAGTATTTT
.,TRBV5-5,.,TRBJ2-5,CASSIGQAQETQYF,TGTGCCAGCAGCATCGGACAAGCTCAAGAGACCCAGTACTTC
.,TRBV28,.,TRBJ1-1,CASSPSSGVVEAFF,TGTGCCAGCAGTCCGAGTTCGGGCGTCGTTGAAGCTTTCTTT
.,TRBV5-1,.,TRBJ1-4,CASSLVAGANEKLFF,TGCGCCAGCAGCTTGGTTGCGGGGGCTAATGAAAAACTGTTTTTT
TRBD2,TRBV27,.,TRBJ2-3,CASRLAGSRDTQYF,TGTGCCAGCAGATTAGCGGGATCGAGAGATACGCAGTATTTT
.,TRBV7-3,.,TRBJ1-1,CASSRDYFGAEAFF,TGTGCCAGCAGCAGGGACTACTTCGGCGCTGAAGCTTTCTTT
TRBD1,TRBV19,.,TRBJ1-2,CASSSTGDYGYTF,TGTGCCAGCTCTTCTACAGGGGACTATGGCTACACCTTC
.,TRBV6-5,.,TRBJ1-1,CASSYGGLTEAFF,TGTGCCAGCAGTTACGGGGGGCTCACTGAAGCTTTCTTT
.,TRBV28,.,TRBJ2-6,CASSQMSSGANVLTF,TGTGCCAGCAGCCAGATGAGCTCTGGGGCCAACGTCCTAACTTTC
.,TRBV5-5,once,TRBJ2-7,CASSLWVEYEQYF,TGTGCCAGCAGCTTGTGGGTGGAGTACGAGCAGTACTTC
TRBD1,TRBV11-2,.,TRBJ1-6,CASSLETGGNSPLHF,TGTGCCAGCAGCTTAGAGACAGGGGGTAATTCACCCCTCCACTTT
.,TRBV20-1,.,TRBJ2-5,CSAPGPETQYF,TGCAGTGCCCCGGGCCCAGAGACCCAGTACTTC
.,TRBV18,few,TRBJ2-3,CASSPRGQGGPDTQYF,TGTGCCAGCTCACCCCGGGGGCAGGGCGGCCCAGATACGCAGTATTTT
TRBD2,TRBV4-1,few,TRBJ2-7,CASSRPTSEGSYEQYF,TGCGCCAGCAGCCGCCCGACTAGCGAGGGTTCCTACGAGCAGTACTTC
TRBD1,TRBV19,.,TRBJ1-2,CASSIEGRGVYGYTF,TGTGCCAGTAGTATAGAAGGCAGGGGGGTCTATGGCTACACCTTC
TRBD1,TRBV28,.,TRBJ2-3,CASSLTGTGGATDTQYF,TGTGCCAGCAGTTTAACCGGGACAGGGGGGGCGACAGATACGCAGTATTTT
TRBD1,TRBV15,.,TRBJ1-5,CATSRDRAQPQHF,TGTGCCACCAGCAGGGACAGGGCTCAGCCCCAGCATTTT
.,TRBV6-1,.,TRBJ2-1,CASSGMTVFNEQFF,TGTGCCAGCAGTGGGATGACAGTATTCAATGAGCAGTTCTTC
.,TRBV9,.,TRBJ2-7,CASSVGRRNSGEQYF,TGTGCCAGCAGCGTAGGTCGGCGAAATAGCGGCGAGCAGTACTTC
TRBD1,TRBV28,.,TRBJ2-7,CASSIEQGANEQYF,TGTGCCAGCAGTATCGAACAGGGGGCTAACGAGCAGTACTTC
.,TRBV6-5,.,TRBJ1-2,CASSEGPGYTF,TGTGCCAGCAGTGAAGGCCCTGGCTACACCTTC
TRBD2,TRBV7-9,.,TRBJ2-7,CASSPGLAGGPINEQYF,TGTGCCAGCAGCCCGGGACTAGCGGGAGGGCCGATCAACGAGCAGTACTTC
TRBD1,TRBV4-1,.,TRBJ2-1,CASSQDRQGASYNEQFF,TGCGCCAGCAGCCAAGATCGACAGGGGGCATCCTACAATGAGCAGTTCTTC
.,TRBV27,.,TRBJ2-2,CASSFQGHTGELFF,TGTGCCAGCAGTTTTCAGGGGCACACCGGGGAGCTGTTTTTT
.,TRBV9,.,TRBJ1-2,CASSVEGDLYGYTF,TGTGCCAGCAGCGTCGAGGGGGACCTCTATGGCTACACCTTC
TRBD1,TRBV10-1,.,TRBJ1-1,CASSEDRDIGAFF,TGCGCCAGCAGTGAGGACAGGGACATCGGAGCTTTCTTT
.,TRBV14,once,TRBJ1-2,CASSQEAVGRGNGYTF,TGTGCCAGCAGCCAAGAAGCCGTAGGAAGAGGGAATGGCTACACCTTC
.,TRBV7-6,.,TRBJ2-6,CASSLSRSGANVLTF,TGTGCCAGCAGCTTGAGTCGGTCTGGGGCCAACGTCCTGACTTTC
.,TRBV4-1,.,TRBJ1-5,CASSQPGGAQHF,TGCGCCAGCAGCCAACCCGGGGGAGCCCAGCATTTT